Each of the 29 T cell receptor beta chains below was sequenced from the same sample in a study of radiotherapy plus CTLA-4 blockade in lung cancer. Sequencing was performed with immunoSEQ multiplex PCR; in TCRdb, only in-frame clones are kept and a portion is missing. The table lists tens of thousands of clones, approximately 86% of them singletons. The starting material was peripheral blood, obtained from a patient treated with radiotherapy plus ipilimumab. The origin of the receptors is a human donor with non-small cell lung cancer who had stable disease on radiotherapy plus ipilimumab.

The V call is TRBV6-5, the J call TRBJ2-2; perhaps TRBD1 as D (5 bases). The CDR3 is 15 residues long. V was trimmed by 2 bases and J by 5 bases, leaving 12 bases between them. Looked up from germline, CDR1 is MNHEY and CDR2 is SVGAGI. The CDR3 bases are TGTGCCAGCAGTTACGACAGCGCGAGGACCGGGGAGCTGTTTTTT. As protein: CASSYDSARTGELFF.

The chain links TRBV10-1 to TRBJ2-1; 8 positions match TRBD1. The CDR3 length is 15 residues. Trimming removed 7 bases from V and 4 bases from J; junction bases left unmatched: 9. The germline gives CDR1 WNHNN, CDR2 SYGVQD (reference sequence). The CDR3 here is CASTRDRPLYNEQFF. The CDR3 DNA sequence: TGCGCCAGCACAAGGGACAGGCCGCTTTACAATGAGCAGTTCTTC.

The chain couples TRBV6-5 to TRBJ1-5, with D unclear. Trimming removed 4 bases at V and 0 bases at J, with 10 bases between. The CDR3 extends over 15 amino acids. The germline V gene encodes CDR1 MNHEY and CDR2 SVGAGI. The CDR3 sequence: CASSSSRISNQPQHF. CDR3 in DNA: TGTGCCAGCAGTTCCTCACGCATTAGCAATCAGCCCCAGCATTTT.

The rearrangement links TRBV6-6 to TRBJ1-2; D is unresolved. Germline V gene data show CDR1 as MNHNY and CDR2 as SVGAGI (reference sequence). The CDR3 sequence is 14 residues long. Trimming took off 5 bases at V and 4 bases at J, with 14 bases between the two ends. The CDR3 loop reads CASSPTRASYGYTF. CDR3 nucleotide sequence: TGTGCCAGCAGTCCCACCCGGGCCTCCTATGGCTACACCTTC.

The chain has TRBV6-4 and TRBJ1-6; 8 bases align to TRBD1. Germline lookup yields CDR1 MRHNA and CDR2 SNTAGT. Unmatched junction bases numbered 4, after V lost 6 bases and J lost 9 bases. The CDR3 is 13 amino acids. In DNA, the CDR3 is TGTGCCAGCAGGCCCGACAGGGGTTCACCCCTCCACTTT. It translates to CASRPDRGSPLHF.

This clone was observed a handful of times. V and J are TRBV9 and TRBJ1-2, with D unclear. Germline CDR1 and CDR2: SGDLS and YYNGEE. This CDR3 contains 14 residues. Trimming left V 0 bases short and J 8 bases short, with 14 bases between. The CDR3 sequence: CASSVGIPMAGYTF. DNA of the CDR3: TGTGCCAGCAGCGTAGGGATCCCCATGGCCGGCTACACCTTC.

The J gene is TRBJ2-7, the V gene TRBV4-1; no firm D call. The CDR3 covers 14 residues. V was cut by 1 base and J by 6 bases, with 13 bases left in between. In germline, CDR1 is MGHRA, CDR2 YSYEKL. The CDR3 spells CASSQGQNIAEQYF. The CDR3 DNA sequence: TGCGCCAGCAGCCAAGGGCAGAATATCGCCGAGCAGTACTTC.

The chain employs TRBV29-1 and TRBJ1-5, with D unresolved. The CDR3 is 12 amino acids. V shed 3 bases and J shed 1 base, with 4 bases lying between them. The germline gives CDR1 SQVTM, CDR2 ANQGSEA. In nucleotides, the CDR3 is TGCAGCGTTGAGGGAAGCAATCAGCCCCAGCATTTT. Translated, it gives CSVEGSNQPQHF.

This clone was observed a single time. The V gene is TRBV5-1, the J gene TRBJ2-7; TRBD1 matches at 10 bases. Losses at the gene ends were 4 bases for V and 4 bases for J; bases not matched to a gene: 11. The V gene's germline CDR1 is SGHRS and CDR2 YFSETQ. This CDR3 has 16 amino acids. CDR3 protein: CASSRTGQGIYYEQYF. The CDR3 DNA is TGCGCCAGCAGCCGAACGGGACAGGGGATTTATTACGAGCAGTACTTC.

The CDR3 reads CASDRDKWGTEAFF. The CDR3, as DNA: TGTGCCAGCGACCGGGACAAATGGGGCACTGAAGCTTTCTTT. The J gene is TRBJ1-1, the V gene TRBV28; D is perhaps TRBD1 (6 bases). V lost 8 bases, J lost 4 bases, and 17 bases lay in between. The CDR3 is 14 residues long. Germline V lookup: CDR1 MDHEN, CDR2 SYDVKM.

This chain links TRBV19 with TRBJ1-2; TRBD1 matches at 7 bases. Germline V lookup: CDR1 LNHDA, CDR2 SQIVND (reference sequence). The CDR3 sequence is 13 residues long. V lost 6 bases, J lost 5 bases, and 6 bases stayed unmatched. This CDR3 reads CASSPAGGYGYTF. In DNA, the CDR3 is TGTGCCAGTAGCCCCGCAGGGGGATATGGCTACACCTTC.

The rearrangement uses TRBV7-2 and TRBJ2-1, with 7 nucleotides matching TRBD1. After removal of 4 bases from V and 6 bases from J, the junction contained 15 bases not matched to a gene. The CDR3 length is 17 residues. CDR1 SGHTA and CDR2 FQGNSA come from the germline V gene. DNA of the CDR3: TGTGCCAGCAGCTCCGCACCCTACGGGACAGTGGCCAATGAGCAGTTCTTC. Translation: CASSSAPYGTVANEQFF.

The V call is TRBV5-4, the J call TRBJ2-3, with D uncertain. V gave up 2 bases and J gave up 4 bases, with 8 bases separating them. Germline V gives CDR1 SGHNT, CDR2 YYREEE (reference sequence). The CDR3 contains 13 residues. The CDR3 sequence: CASSLSVPDTQYF. The DNA of the CDR3 is TGTGCCAGCAGCTTATCAGTCCCAGATACGCAGTATTTT. Variable domain in full (rest from reference TRBV5-4 and TRBJ2-3): ETGVTQSPTHLIKTRGQQVTLRCSSQSGHNTVSWYQQALGQGPQFIFQYYREEENGRGNFPPRFSGLQFPNYSSELNVNALELDDSALYLCASSLSVPDTQYFGPGTRLTVL.

V and J are TRBV10-2 and TRBJ2-7; D unresolved. CDR3 size: 10 residues. The germline gives CDR1 WSHSY, CDR2 SAAADI. V lost 3 bases, J lost 3 bases, and 0 bases lay in between. Here the CDR3 reads CASSDYEQYF. DNA for the CDR3: TGCGCCAGCAGTGACTACGAGCAGTACTTC.

V gene TRBV5-7 combines with J gene TRBJ1-1; possible D gene TRBD1, 5 bases. TRBV5-7 is filed as an ORF, its function uncertain. The CDR3 length is 13 residues. Trimming shortened V by 4 bases and J by 3 bases, and 10 bases separated the two germline ends. CDR3 protein: CASSHRSYTEAFF. CDR3 in DNA: TGTGCCAGCAGCCACAGGAGCTACACTGAAGCTTTCTTT.

V gene TRBV2 combines with J gene TRBJ2-5; D is uncertain. V lost 4 bases and J 1 base, leaving 7 bases between the germline ends. Looked up from germline, CDR1 is SNHLY and CDR2 is FYNNEI. The CDR3 runs to 13 residues. CDR3 residues: CASSVGIQETQYF. The CDR3 DNA follows: TGTGCCAGCAGTGTGGGAATCCAAGAGACCCAGTACTTC.

V usage is TRBV27 and J usage is TRBJ1-5; D perhaps matches TRBD1 (6 bases). This CDR3 has 15 amino acids. In germline, CDR1 is MNHEY, CDR2 SMNVEV (reference sequence). V dropped 5 bases and J dropped 6 bases, with 17 bases sitting between them. The CDR3: CASSPAAQGSQPQHF. In DNA form, the CDR3 reads TGTGCCAGCAGTCCGGCTGCCCAGGGGTCTCAGCCCCAGCATTTT.

The chain combines TRBV2 with TRBJ2-7; TRBD2 matches at 7 bases. Germline trimming cut 4 bases from V and 4 bases from J; bases unmatched to any gene: 10. In germline, CDR1 is SNHLY, CDR2 FYNNEI. This CDR3 is built from 15 residues. The DNA of the CDR3 is TGTGCCAGCAGTGTAAGCGGCGGGAGTAGGTACGAGCAGTACTTC. It is translated as CASSVSGGSRYEQYF.

The chain is built from TRBV7-2 and TRBJ2-3, with D maybe TRBD2 (6 bases). The CDR3 is made up of 14 amino acids. CDR1 SGHTA and CDR2 FQGNSA come from the germline V gene. V dropped 2 bases and J dropped 5 bases, with 11 bases sitting between them. CDR3 in DNA: TGTGCCAGCAGCTTACGGGACTCTGGAGATACGCAGTATTTT. Translation: CASSLRDSGDTQYF.

The chain recombines TRBV5-4 with TRBJ2-4, with TRBD1 matching over 10 bases. CDR1 is SGHNT, CDR2 YYREEE, per germline (reference sequence). With 4 bases clipped from V and 16 bases from J, the junction kept 11 bases outside the gene matches. The CDR3 consists of 13 residues. CDR3 DNA: TGTGCCAGCAGCCCGGGGACAGGGGATCTTTATTACTTC. This sequence encodes CASSPGTGDLYYF.

The CDR3 DNA follows: TGTGCCAGCAGTCGCCGGATACAGGTATACGAGCAGTACTTC. Translated: CASSRRIQVYEQYF. The genes are TRBV28 and TRBJ2-7, with D perhaps matching TRBD1 (5 bases). The V gene's germline CDR1 is MDHEN and CDR2 SYDVKM. The CDR3 is 14 amino acids. The V end lost 5 bases, the J end lost 4 bases, and 15 bases lay between the germline ends.

The rearrangement uses TRBV4-1 and TRBJ2-5; D remains unclear. The CDR3 spans 13 residues. V dropped 4 bases and J dropped 5 bases, with 11 bases sitting between them. Per the germline V gene, CDR1 is MGHRA and CDR2 is YSYEKL. For the CDR3, the DNA is TGCGCCAGCAGCCGCCGACTTGAGGAGACCCAGTACTTC. Protein product: CASSRRLEETQYF.

The genes are TRBV5-1 and TRBJ2-1; no reliable D call. This CDR3 has 12 amino acids. The germline gives CDR1 SGHRS, CDR2 YFSETQ. V was trimmed by 4 bases and J by 9 bases, leaving 11 bases between them. The CDR3 DNA reads TGCGCCAGCAGCCCTCGGTTCTCTGAGCAGTTCTTC. Protein: CASSPRFSEQFF.

This sequence joins TRBV5-1 and TRBJ1-5; D not certain. Germline V gene data show CDR1 as SGHRS and CDR2 as YFSETQ. The CDR3 has 16 residues. The V and J ends lost 0 bases and 2 bases respectively, with 12 bases between them. In DNA, the CDR3 is TGCGCCAGCAGCTTGGGCGTGGGTTGGGGCAATCAGCCCCAGCATTTT. Its translation: CASSLGVGWGNQPQHF.

The chain employs TRBV5-1 and TRBJ2-7; D gene ambiguous. The germline V and J ends were trimmed by 4 bases and 4 bases, with 6 bases remaining between them. This CDR3 region has 11 residues. CDR1 is SGHRS, CDR2 YFSETQ, per germline. The chain's CDR3 is CASSLAYEQYF. Written as DNA, the CDR3 is TGCGCCAGCAGCCTCGCATACGAGCAGTACTTC.

The chain combines TRBV6-5 with TRBJ2-7; TRBD1 agrees at 7 bases. Germline CDR1 reads MNHEY; CDR2 reads SVGAGI. The CDR3 spans 15 residues. Trimming took 6 bases from V and 2 from J; bases not matched to a gene: 10. CDR3 region: CASRGDRAGPYEQYF. The CDR3 nucleotides read TGTGCCAGCAGGGGAGACAGGGCTGGCCCCTACGAGCAGTACTTC.

The rearrangement joins TRBV5-4 to TRBJ2-5, with a tentative D call TRBD2 (6 bases). Trimming stripped 7 bases from V and 1 base from J, with 14 bases between. The CDR3 length is 14 residues. Per germline, CDR1 SGHNT and CDR2 YYREEE (reference sequence). The CDR3 DNA follows: TGTGCCAGCGCGCGCGCAGCGGGCCAAGAGACCCAGTACTTC. Protein sequence: CASARAAGQETQYF.

V and J are TRBV10-3 and TRBJ2-7; 12 bases line up with TRBD2. V lost 6 bases, J lost 4 bases, and 7 bases stayed unmatched. The CDR3 loop spans 15 amino acids. The germline V gene has CDR1 ENHRY and CDR2 SYGVKD. The CDR3 loop is CAIRPGLAGRYEQYF. CDR3 DNA: TGTGCCATCAGGCCGGGACTAGCGGGCCGTTACGAGCAGTACTTC.

This clone was recorded once. The V call is TRBV5-1, the J call TRBJ2-5, with D tentatively TRBD1 or TRBD2 (6 bases each). TRBJ2-7 explains the end of the DNA better; the J call may be wrong. Germline V CDR1 and CDR2: SGHRS, YFSETQ. This CDR3 region has 13 residues. The CDR3 coding sequence is TGCGCCAGCAGCGAACAGGGAGCGGGCGAGCAGTACTTC. Its protein is CASSEQGAGEQYF.